This entry concerns a single T cell receptor (beta chain). The sample holds many counts of this clonotype. No much larger clone is present one base from it, and per-base qualities are unavailable. TCR cDNA was made using 5'RACE template switching, a step that added a universal primer site and unique molecular identifiers. Priming for cDNA synthesis came from both the TCR alpha and TCR beta constant segments. Two PCR steps were used to amplify libraries, with sample barcodes and sequencing adapters being added in the second step. Sequencing of libraries was performed on Illumina HiSeq 2500 (2x100 bp) or NovaSeq (2x150 bp). Regarding the original processing steps: MIGEC was used to demultiplex reads and collapse the reads into UMI consensus sequences, and MiXCR was used for V(D)J alignment. Using edgeR on replicate PBMC samples, clonotypes were called vaccine-responding if FDR was below 0.01 and the log2 fold change was above 5 up to day 15. CD4 or CD8 identity was assigned to each bulk clonotype according to whether the clonotype was present at higher abundance in the sequenced CD4 repertoire or the sequenced CD8 repertoire. To estimate how each clone was distributed across memory phenotypes, clonotype frequencies in memory subsets were weighted by the numbers of FACS-sorted cells. The public reads were reprocessed in TCRdb via fastp at Q25 and MiXCR, keeping in-frame beta chains. Each CDR3 protein gets just one entry, which takes the most common genes and DNA from the rows behind it. The V and J calls here are based on TCRdb, not the publication. Across this sample there are about 30,000 distinct CDR3 sequences, with around 5.8% seen only once. The ten largest clones add up to roughly 25% of the sample.

What the treatment or condition label conveys for this sample: live attenuated yellow fever vaccine strain. A standard Ficoll-Paque protocol was used to isolate PBMCs from peripheral blood. For sorted memory subsets, RNA extraction was done with the RNeasy Micro Kit. The data were obtained in a study of T cells after yellow fever vaccination (dated by TCRdb to about 2019). A note on the overall study: Staining for CD3, CD45RA, CCR7 and CD95 was used to sort memory subsets (EM, EMRA, CM and Tscm) on a BD FACS Aria III. Blood samples were taken at several timepoints before and after primary and secondary immunization, and bulk PBMC replicates and cell subsets were isolated. Bulk TCR alpha and beta repertoires were sequenced longitudinally to track T-cell clones before and after primary and booster YFV17D yellow fever vaccination. The SMART-Seq v4 Ultra Low Input RNA kit was used to prepare libraries from fractions with low cell numbers. Memory subsets were sorted on days 0, 15 and 45 and at 18 months following primary vaccination, and on days 0, 15 and 45 following the 30-year booster. Two healthy male donors made up the cohort, one aged 18 to 29 years and the other aged 30 to 40 years.

Including cysteine and phenylalanine, the CDR3 has 16 amino acids. Left in the record is the CDR3 DNA by itself, 48 bases read in frame from the first base. The germline V gene specifies MGHDK as CDR1 and SYGVNS as CDR2. A distance of 19 bases separates the germline ends of V and J, which lose 3 bases and 5 bases respectively. Overall results and qualifications from the work: Compared with the primary T-cell response, the secondary T-cell response was weaker but faster, peaking on day 5 rather than day 15. The study included only a couple of donors, which limits how far the findings can be generalized. FACS-sorted repertoires could contain abundant contaminating clonotypes from the bulk population, so computational filtering was required. Most clones expanded after primary vaccination (around 96% of CD4 and roughly 91% of CD8) were re-detected after the booster, suggesting that broad memory maintenance occurred. On day 0, almost all vaccine-responding clonotypes were found to be below detection in the sorted memory subsets. A small share of clonotypes occurred in both CD4 and CD8 compartments, likely arising from convergent recombination.

The source was PBMCs, either bulk or a sorted T-cell subset (CD4+, CD8+, memory, or dextramer-sorted; not recorded which), collected on the day of the yellow fever booster vaccination. The sequence links TRBV25-1 to TRBJ2-5, with a weak D call of TRBD1 (6 bases match). The TCR sequence derives from a man between 25 and 39 years old who received the YFV17D yellow fever vaccine. For the CDR3, the sequence is CASSDSGPGVRETQYF. The sequenced DNA: TGTGCCAGCAGTGATTCGGGGCCAGGGGTCAGGGAGACCCAGTACTTC.